This T cell receptor (beta chain) was recovered during a study of beta chain features in type 1 diabetes. Study-wide results and caveats: The similarity of naive, central memory and Treg TCRB repertoires appeared greater among patients than among healthy donors.

What was sequenced were expressed TCRB transcripts, since all of the isolated RNA had been reverse transcribed. Sequencing used immunoSEQ multiplex PCR; TCRdb keeps in-frame clones, though not all of them. The sample yields 350,000 or so clones, around a fifth seen once. In this sample, this clone turned up a few times. What it recognizes is unknown. V lost 2 bases, J lost 12 bases, and 8 bases stayed unmatched. The length of the CDR3 is 15 residues. Germline-derived CDR1 and CDR2 are SGHRS and YFSETQ. J is TRBJ2-1 and V is TRBV5-1; TRBD2 matches 13 bases. The TCR sequence derives from a young woman in good health. The sequencing input was naive CD4+ T cells from blood. CDR3 nucleotide sequence: TGCGCCAGCAGCTTCGGACTAGCGGGAGAGCTAGGGCAGTTCTTC. Translated, it gives CASSFGLAGELGQFF. Complete variable domain (other parts from reference TRBV5-1 and TRBJ2-1): KAGVTQTPRYLIKTRGQQVTLSCSPISGHRSVSWYQQTPGQGLQFLFEYFSETQRNKGNFPGRFSGRQFSNSRSEMNVSTLELGDSALYLCASSFGLAGELGQFFGPGTRLTVL.